The sequence of this TCR beta chain was determined in a study of CD8+CD57+ T cells in acquired aplastic anemia. Study at large: Sorted CD4+ and CD8+ cells gave an average of around 3 ug of DNA. Study-wide results and limits: Patients and controls shared over 25 CD8+ CDR3 sequences, highly expressed in patients. Patients and controls had CD8+ Simpson's diversity values that were not significantly distinct.

This clonotype was seen repeatedly, ten times or more. Antigen: not known. Germline values: CDR1 SGHTA, CDR2 FQGNSA. V was pared by 3 bases and J by 3 bases, with 9 bases between. CDR3 length: 14 amino acids. The template used for profiling TCR beta VDJ and CDR3 was genomic DNA. TCRdb re-called the reads with MiXCR, one entry per CDR3 protein. This sample carries about 270,000 distinct CDR3 sequences, 45% to 65% of them seen once, and the ten largest clones take approximately 8%. The specimen was sorted CD4+, CD8+, or CD8+CD57+ T cells (not recorded which) from PBMCs. This receptor was taken from a human donor with severe aplastic anemia or a healthy control (not recorded which). The V gene is TRBV7-2, the J gene TRBJ1-5, with D perhaps matching TRBD1 (5 bases). CDR3 protein: CASSLGRTNQPQHF. The CDR3 coding sequence is TGTGCCAGCAGCTTGGGACGGACCAATCAGCCCCAGCATTTT.